The entry below gives a single T cell receptor (beta chain) sequence along with its context. The antigen remains undetermined. The V gene's germline CDR1 is MNHEY and CDR2 SVGEGT. V was trimmed by 7 bases and J by 3 bases, leaving 7 bases between them. This CDR3 has 11 residues. This sample is drawn from a study of T-cell memory formation after mild COVID-19. Study observations and caveats: In pre-infection memory, a portion of responding clones appeared, which suggested that cross-reactive memory joined. Whereas later expanders leaned CD4+, clones contracting day 15 to 85 showed a balanced CD4/CD8 makeup. Researchers could not confirm that second-wave clones peaking on day 37 targeted SARS-CoV-2.

TCRdb independently ran MiXCR on the 5' RACE reads; one entry per CDR3 protein. The sample comprises fewer than 250,000 distinct CDR3 sequences, more than 25% of which are singletons, and over 9.5% rests with the top ten. This receptor was identified in an adult woman who had mild COVID-19 (a few samples of this study predate the infection). Cell type and time point are not known. V usage is TRBV6-2 or TRBV6-3 and J usage is TRBJ2-7; no clear D. Input material: PBMCs or a T cell subset sorted from them (not recorded which). Here the CDR3 reads CASKMGYEQYF. The CDR3 DNA follows: TGTGCCAGCAAGATGGGCTACGAGCAGTACTTC.